The 30 T cell receptor beta chains listed next were all sequenced from one sample in a study of CD8+CD57+ T cells in acquired aplastic anemia. CD8+CD57+ cell expansion, shown by flow cytometry, had occurred in the patients selected for sequencing. Template material for TCR beta VDJ and CDR3 profiling consisted of genomic DNA. TCRdb reprocessed the reads with MiXCR, giving one entry per CDR3 protein. The sample includes about 200,000 distinct CDR3 sequences, more than 55% seen only once; the top ten take 58%. Sequencing input: sorted CD4+, CD8+, or CD8+CD57+ T cells (not recorded which) from PBMCs. The receptors originated from a human donor with aplastic anemia.

The chain recombines TRBV20-1 with TRBJ2-7; TRBD2 aligns across 8 bases. CDR3 length: 12 residues. In germline, CDR1 is DFQATT, CDR2 SNEGSKA (reference sequence). After removal of 5 bases from V and 10 bases from J, the junction contained 10 bases not matched to a gene. The DNA of the CDR3 is TGCAGTGCTGAGGGGACTAGGCTCGAACAGTACTTC. Amino acid sequence: CSAEGTRLEQYF.

The CDR3 DNA sequence: TGCGCCAGCAAAGTAGCGGGGGGGTCGTTCGAACAGTTCTTC. This sequence encodes CASKVAGGSFEQFF. This chain connects TRBV10-2 to TRBJ2-1; TRBD2 aligns across 11 bases. This CDR3 comprises 14 residues. Trimming cost V 7 bases and J 13 bases; bases outside gene matches: 12. Germline assignment: CDR1 WSHSY and CDR2 SAAADI.

V and J are TRBV11-2 and TRBJ2-1; D is undetermined. The germline V gene encodes CDR1 SGHAT and CDR2 FQNNGV. Trimming removed 8 bases from V and 3 bases from J, with 11 bases in between. CDR3 length: 13 amino acids. The CDR3 protein is CASGRTIYNEQFF. Written as DNA, the CDR3 is TGTGCCAGCGGTAGGACGATCTACAATGAGCAGTTCTTC.

This clonotype was counted a few times. The chain links TRBV29-1 to TRBJ1-4; tentatively, D is TRBD1 (5 bases). Germline CDR1 SQVTM, CDR2 ANQGSEA. The V gene lost 3 bases and the J gene lost 7 bases, with 15 bases spanning the gap. The length of the CDR3 is 14 residues. The DNA for the CDR3 is TGCAGCGTTGACGGCAATTATGGGGGTGAAAAACTGTTTTTT. The encoded protein is CSVDGNYGGEKLFF.

To note about this clonotype: One end of the junction is discordant with germline, which a read error may explain. The chain uses TRBV7-8 and TRBJ2-7, with a tentative D call TRBD1 (5 bases). In germline, CDR1 is SGHVS, CDR2 FQNEAQ. The CDR3 extends over 13 amino acids. DNA for the CDR3: TGTGCCAGCAGTTTAGAGCAGGGCTACGAGCAGTACTTC. Translation: CASSLEQGYEQYF.

This rearrangement joins TRBV25-1 to TRBJ1-1; 7 bases agree with TRBD1. J gave up 4 bases and V 3 bases, and 11 bases lay outside the gene matches. CDR3 length equals 16 residues. Germline assignment: CDR1 MGHDK and CDR2 SYGVNS. The CDR3 bases are TGTGCCAGCAGTGACCGCTCGACAGGGAGGAGCACTGAAGCTTTCTTT. Amino acids: CASSDRSTGRSTEAFF. Variable domain in full (rest from reference TRBV25-1 and TRBJ1-1): EADIYQTPRYLVIGTGKKITLECSQTMGHDKMYWYQQDPGMELHLIHYSYGVNSTEKGDLSSESTVSRIRTEHFPLTLESARPSHTSQYLCASSDRSTGRSTEAFFGQGTRLTVV.

The gene calls are TRBV5-1 and TRBJ1-1; the D gene is possibly TRBD1 (6 bases). The V gene lost 5 bases and the J gene lost 0 bases, with 11 bases spanning the gap. CDR1 SGHRS and CDR2 YFSETQ come from the germline V gene. The CDR3 has 14 amino acids. As DNA, the CDR3 is TGCGCCAGCAGGTCCGGACAGCTGAACACTGAAGCTTTCTTT. As protein: CASRSGQLNTEAFF.

CDR3 bases: TGTGCCAGCAGCGTCGGGGGGGGGCTTACAGATACGCAGTATTTT. Encoded protein: CASSVGGGLTDTQYF. The chain is built from TRBV14 and TRBJ2-3; 8 bases are a match to TRBD2. Germline CDR1 reads SGHDN; CDR2 reads FVKESK. Unmatched junction bases numbered 7, after V lost 5 bases and J lost 3 bases. The CDR3 runs 15 residues.

Ten or more counts support this clonotype. The V call is TRBV10-1, the J call TRBJ1-1, with D unclear. Germline assignment: CDR1 WNHNN and CDR2 SYGVQD (reference sequence). V gave up 6 bases and J gave up 1 base, with 9 bases separating them. The CDR3 loop spans 13 amino acids. The chain's CDR3 is CASSPRRNTEAFF. In DNA form, the CDR3 reads TGCGCCAGCAGCCCCAGGCGGAACACTGAAGCTTTCTTT.

The genes are TRBV7-9 and TRBJ1-2; D not resolved. CDR1 SEHNR and CDR2 FQNEAQ come from the germline V gene (reference sequence). Deletions cut 4 bases from V and 6 bases from J, with 6 bases between. CDR3 length: 11 amino acids. The CDR3 nucleotides read TGTGCCAGCAGCTCACCGGATGGCTACACCTTC. This encodes CASSSPDGYTF. Based on the CDR3 plus reference TRBV7-9 and TRBJ1-2, the full variable domain is DTGVSQNPRHKITKRGQNVTFRCDPISEHNRLYWYRQTLGQGPEFLTYFQNEAQLEKSRLLSDRFSAERPKGSFSTLEIQRTEQGDSAMYLCASSSPDGYTFGSGTRLTVV.

The CDR3 nucleotides read TGTGCCAGCCGGACTAGCGTCTCGGCCCAGTACTTC. This sequence encodes CASRTSVSAQYF. This chain uses TRBV12-3 or TRBV12-4 with TRBJ2-5; TRBD2 matches 9 bases. V shed 8 bases and J 9 bases; nucleotides not matched to a gene: 7. The CDR3 extends over 12 amino acids.

This clonotype was picked up many times. The CDR3 sequence: CASSLYPGDQETQYF. The CDR3 DNA follows: TGTGCCAGCAGCTTATACCCGGGGGACCAAGAGACCCAGTACTTC. This rearrangement joins TRBV9 to TRBJ2-5; D may be TRBD2 (6 bases). Germline CDR1 SGDLS, CDR2 YYNGEE. V was trimmed by 4 bases and J by 0 bases, leaving 13 bases between them. This CDR3 region has 15 residues. Supplemented by reference TRBV9 and TRBJ2-5, the full variable domain reads DSGVTQTPKHLITATGQRVTLRCSPRSGDLSVYWYQQSLDQGLQFLIQYYNGEERAKGNILERFSAQQFPDLHSELNLSSLELGDSALYFCASSLYPGDQETQYFGPGTRLLVL.

This clonotype appeared a few times. The chain recombines TRBV14 with TRBJ2-3; 8 nucleotides match TRBD2. The CDR3 covers 15 residues. V lost 5 bases and J lost 1; bases outside the gene matches: 5. Germline-derived CDR1 and CDR2 are SGHDN and FVKESK. CDR3 nucleotides: TGTGCCAGCAGCGTTCGAGCGGGGGGCACAGATACGCAGTATTTT. Translated, it gives CASSVRAGGTDTQYF.

This chain uses TRBV7-2 with TRBJ2-1; 7 bases map to TRBD1. Germline CDR1 SGHTA, CDR2 FQGNSA. Losses at the gene ends were 5 bases for V and 8 bases for J; bases not matched to a gene: 6. The CDR3 spans 13 residues. This CDR3 is CASSESRGYEQFF. In DNA form, the CDR3 reads TGTGCCAGCAGCGAAAGCAGGGGGTATGAGCAGTTCTTC.

The V call is TRBV5-8, the J call TRBJ1-4, with 7 bases fitting TRBD1. CDR3 length: 15 residues. The V gene's germline CDR1 is SGHTS and CDR2 YDEGEE. V lost 4 bases to trimming and J lost 8 bases; unmatched junction nucleotides: 11. CDR3 nucleotides: TGTGCCAGCAGCCCCCCGGACAGGAAGGACGAAAAACTGTTTTTT. It codes for CASSPPDRKDEKLFF.

This clonotype was recorded at least ten times. V usage is TRBV3-1 and J usage is TRBJ2-7, with 7 bases identical to TRBD1. With 3 bases clipped from V and 6 bases from J, the junction kept 2 bases outside the gene matches. Germline CDR1 and CDR2: LGHDT and YNNKEL (reference sequence). This CDR3 contains 12 residues. The CDR3 nucleotides read TGTGCCAGCAGCCAGAACAGGGGCGAGCAGTACTTC. The encoded protein is CASSQNRGEQYF.

V usage is TRBV5-4 and J usage is TRBJ2-2; D is undetermined. CDR1 SGHNT and CDR2 YYREEE come from the germline V gene (reference sequence). V was cut by 6 bases and J by 9 bases, with 6 bases left in between. The CDR3 runs to 10 residues. CDR3 protein: CASNPRELFF. The CDR3 DNA reads TGTGCCAGCAACCCCCGGGAGCTGTTTTTT.

This clonotype was seen a handful of times. The rearrangement joins TRBV24-1 to TRBJ2-3; tentatively, D is TRBD1 or TRBD2 (6 bases each). Germline CDR1 and CDR2: KGHDR and SFDVKD. Trimming removed 5 bases at V and 4 bases at J, with 12 bases between. This CDR3 region has 14 residues. CDR3 in DNA: TGTGCCACCAGTGTCCAGGGGAGGCCAGATACGCAGTATTTT. Translation: CATSVQGRPDTQYF.

The rearrangement uses TRBV5-1 and TRBJ2-1; tentative D call: TRBD1 (6 bases). This CDR3 spans 13 amino acids. Trimming took off 4 bases at V and 4 bases at J, with 9 bases between the two ends. CDR1 SGHRS and CDR2 YFSETQ come from the germline V gene. CDR3 amino acids: CASSRDNYNEQFF. CDR3 nucleotide sequence: TGCGCCAGCAGCCGGGACAATTACAATGAGCAGTTCTTC. Full variable domain (remainder filled in from reference TRBV5-1 and TRBJ2-1): KAGVTQTPRYLIKTRGQQVTLSCSPISGHRSVSWYQQTPGQGLQFLFEYFSETQRNKGNFPGRFSGRQFSNSRSEMNVSTLELGDSALYLCASSRDNYNEQFFGPGTRLTVL.

The gene calls are TRBV20-1 and TRBJ2-4; weak D call: TRBD1 (5 bases). The CDR3 consists of 13 residues. V lost 2 bases, J lost 10 bases, and 15 bases lay in between. Germline lookup yields CDR1 DFQATT and CDR2 SNEGSKA (reference sequence). The CDR3 spells CSARLGSQAIQYF. CDR3 sequence (DNA): TGCAGTGCTAGACTGGGTTCACAGGCAATTCAGTACTTC.

For this clonotype: The CDR3 carries no conserved terminal phenylalanine or tryptophan, so it likely arises from a read error. The gene calls are TRBV7-2 and TRBJ2-7; TRBD2 might be the D (7 bases). This CDR3 has 14 amino acids. V lost 2 bases, J lost 3 bases, and 11 bases lay in between. The germline gives CDR1 SGHTA, CDR2 FQGNSA. CDR3 loop: CASSLRGADYEQYL. In nucleotides, the CDR3 is TGTGCCAGCAGCTTACGGGGGGCTGACTACGAGCAGTACTTA.

The chain has TRBV7-8 and TRBJ1-1, with D possibly matching TRBD1 (5 bases). The CDR3 has 17 residues. Trimming left V 0 bases short and J 3 bases short, with 17 bases between. In germline, CDR1 is SGHVS, CDR2 FQNEAQ. The CDR3 bases are TGTGCCAGCAGCTTAGCGGGGGTTGGGAGGTCCCACACTGAAGCTTTCTTT. Translating it yields CASSLAGVGRSHTEAFF.

This clonotype was picked up many times. The chain employs TRBV4-1 and TRBJ2-7; possibly TRBD1 for D (7 bases). CDR1 and CDR2 (germline): MGHRA, YSYEKL. V lost 0 bases to trimming and J lost 4 bases, with 31 bases between them. The CDR3 has 21 residues. CDR3 coding DNA: TGCGCCAGCAGCCAAGATTGGGGGGCGGGACAGAGCGAGTTGGGGGTTTACGAGCAGTACTTC. Translation: CASSQDWGAGQSELGVYEQYF.

This sequence joins TRBV29-1 and TRBJ1-5; 9 bases match TRBD1. Per germline, CDR1 SQVTM and CDR2 ANQGSEA. J was trimmed by 7 bases and V by 0 bases; bases with no gene match: 4. CDR3 size: 14 residues. The CDR3 spells CSVEEGGQGQPQHF. CDR3 bases: TGCAGCGTTGAAGAGGGGGGACAGGGACAGCCCCAGCATTTT.

This clonotype was found many times. The chain carries TRBV13 and TRBJ1-1; possible D gene TRBD1, 5 bases. CDR3 size: 18 residues. Trimming left V 3 bases short and J 0 bases short, with 20 bases between. Germline CDR1 reads PRHDT; CDR2 reads FYEKMQ (reference sequence). CDR3 sequence: CASSFNRGAYTMNTEAFF. The CDR3 bases are TGTGCCAGCAGCTTTAATCGAGGGGCCTACACTATGAACACTGAAGCTTTCTTT.

The rearrangement uses TRBV29-1 and TRBJ2-2; D is possibly TRBD1 (5 bases). The germline V and J ends were trimmed by 4 bases and 3 bases, with 12 bases remaining between them. The CDR3 totals 14 residues. CDR1 SQVTM and CDR2 ANQGSEA come from the germline V gene. This CDR3 reads CSVAGWVDTGELFF. The CDR3 coding sequence is TGCAGCGTTGCAGGGTGGGTCGACACCGGGGAGCTGTTTTTT.

The chain couples TRBV6-4 to TRBJ2-2; D gene uncertain. Looked up from germline, CDR1 is MRHNA and CDR2 is SNTAGT. V lost 3 bases and J lost 7, with 9 bases in between. The length of the CDR3 is 13 residues. CDR3 sequence (DNA): TGTGCCAGCAGTGATTTCGATGGCGGGGAGCTGTTTTTT. Protein: CASSDFDGGELFF.

CDR3 coding DNA: TGTGCCAGCAGCTCCTCCGGGACAGGGACCGGCTGGGACCTCCACTTT. Protein sequence: CASSSSGTGTGWDLHF. V usage is TRBV5-4 and J usage is TRBJ1-6, with 9 bases fitting TRBD1. The J segment lost 15 bases and the V segment lost 3 bases, leaving 16 bases of the junction unmatched. The V gene's germline CDR1 is SGHNT and CDR2 YYREEE (reference sequence). The CDR3 is 16 residues long.

The chain links TRBV7-2 to TRBJ2-7; TRBD1 or TRBD2 may be the D gene (5 bases each). The germline gives CDR1 SGHTA, CDR2 FQGNSA. The V gene lost 3 bases and the J gene lost 1 base, with 10 bases spanning the gap. The CDR3 totals 14 residues. In DNA, the CDR3 is TGTGCCAGCAGCTTGGTCGGGGCTTCCTACGAGCAGTACTTC. Protein product: CASSLVGASYEQYF.

V gene TRBV7-9 combines with J gene TRBJ1-4; D is unresolved. Trimming removed 2 bases from V and 5 bases from J, with 9 bases in between. This CDR3 is 14 amino acids long. In germline, CDR1 is SEHNR, CDR2 FQNEAQ (reference sequence). As DNA, the CDR3 is TGTGCCAGCAGCTTAAACGAAGACAATGAAAAACTGTTTTTT. Translation gives CASSLNEDNEKLFF.